This T cell receptor beta chain is from a study of CD8 T cells in ankylosing spondylitis. Germline CDR1 MNHEY, CDR2 SMNVEV (reference sequence). V lost 7 bases, J lost 4 bases, and 6 bases stayed unmatched. There are 14 residues in the CDR3. TCRdb re-analysed the 5' RACE reads in MiXCR, keeping a single row per CDR3 protein. The sample carries 750,000 to 850,000 distinct CDR3 sequences, about 11% recorded once. This clonotype was counted between two and nine times. Its target is not known. Findings and caveats of the study: It was reported that disease-linked clones were significantly enriched in matched ankylosing spondylitis synovial fluid. Typical of ankylosing spondylitis blood, it appeared, was a TCR beta motif of roughly eight highly homologous variants.

This TCR derives from a male donor with ankylosing spondylitis. Sequenced: blood, either unsorted or a sorted T cell fraction (not recorded which). The chain combines TRBV27 with TRBJ1-1; 10 bases fit TRBD1. The CDR3 is CASIGDRGFTEAFF. Written as DNA, the CDR3 is TGTGCCAGCATCGGGGACAGGGGATTCACTGAAGCTTTCTTT.